The next 6 T cell receptor beta chains were all read from a single sample in a study of beta chain features in type 1 diabetes (dated 2018 in TCRdb). The paper as a whole reports these results and caveats: In all four CD4+ subsets, TCRB CDR3 length was moderately but significantly shorter in type 1 diabetes patients.

The antigens these receptors bind are not known. Library preparation employed the immunoSEQ multiplex PCR assay. The entire amount of isolated RNA was reverse transcribed using the High Capacity cDNA Reverse Transcription Kit, so the sequenced TCRB transcripts were expressed ones. TCRdb's version of the immuneACCESS table is confined to in-frame rearrangements and falls short of the full clone set. An unresolved V gene accounts for under half of the shortfall where checked; the remainder is of unknown origin. Here the sample has tens of thousands of clones; roughly 66% occur a single time. Jointly, the top ten make up about 4% of the sample. Material for sequencing was Tregs from blood. According to the study, the label for this sample's cell subset or site signals: regulatory CD4+ T cells. These receptor sequences come from a man younger than 35 with type 1 diabetes.

This rearrangement joins TRBV30 to TRBJ2-7, with D possibly being TRBD2 (6 bases). Per germline, CDR1 GTSNPN and CDR2 SVGIG (reference sequence). V lost 0 bases, J lost 5 bases, and 17 bases lay in between. This CDR3 spans 15 amino acids. CDR3 in amino acids: CAWSVPRRVIHEQYF. In nucleotides, the CDR3 is TGTGCCTGGAGTGTACCCAGGAGGGTTATTCACGAGCAGTACTTC. The variable domain in full, with the rest retrieved from reference TRBV30 and TRBJ2-7, is SQTIHQWPATLVQPVGSPLSLECTVEGTSNPNLYWYRQAAGRGLQLLFYSVGIGQISSEVPQNLSASRPQDRQFILSSKKLLLSDSGFYLCAWSVPRRVIHEQYFGPGTRLTVT.

This clone was found a few times. The rearrangement uses TRBV10-3 and TRBJ2-5; 7 bases map to TRBD1. The CDR3 totals 12 residues. Germline loops: CDR1 ENHRY, CDR2 SYGVKD. The J segment lost 1 base and the V segment lost 8 bases, leaving 1 base of the junction unmatched. The CDR3 sequence is CAIGDSQETQYF. CDR3 bases: TGTGCCATCGGGGACAGCCAAGAGACCCAGTACTTC.

The chain uses TRBV18 and TRBJ2-2; TRBD2 matches 9 bases. This CDR3 is built from 16 residues. Germline V gene data show CDR1 as KGHSH and CDR2 as LQKENI. The V segment lost 3 bases and the J segment 5 bases; nucleotides outside the gene matches: 7. The chain's CDR3 is CASSPLGSGRTGELFF. The CDR3 DNA reads as TGTGCCAGCTCACCCCTGGGTAGCGGGAGAACCGGGGAGCTGTTTTTT. The full variable domain, rest sourced from reference TRBV18 and TRBJ2-2, is NAGVMQNPRHLVRRRGQEARLRCSPMKGHSHVYWYRQLPEEGLKFMVYLQKENIIDESGMPKERFSAEFPKEGPSILRIQQVVRGDSAAYFCASSPLGSGRTGELFFGEGSRLTVL.

The chain is built from TRBV6-1 and TRBJ2-3, with D possibly matching TRBD2 (7 bases). There are 14 residues in the CDR3. Germline V CDR1 and CDR2: MNHNS, SASEGT. V lost 6 bases to trimming and J lost 1 base, with 11 bases between them. Here the CDR3 reads CASRGGPGTDTQYF. The CDR3 DNA sequence: TGTGCCAGCAGGGGGGGGCCGGGCACAGATACGCAGTATTTT.

A few counts support this clone. The chain uses TRBV10-3 and TRBJ2-1, with D unclear. CDR1 and CDR2 (germline): ENHRY, SYGVKD. V lost 4 bases to trimming and J lost 0 bases, with 10 bases between them. The CDR3 loop spans 15 amino acids. The CDR3 sequence: CAISAARSSYNEQFF. In nucleotides, the CDR3 is TGTGCCATCAGTGCTGCGAGGAGCTCCTACAATGAGCAGTTCTTC.

The V gene is TRBV28, the J gene TRBJ2-7, with D hard to call. Germline CDR1 is MDHEN and CDR2 is SYDVKM. The CDR3 has 13 residues. V lost 4 bases, J lost 6 bases, and 13 bases lay in between. CDR3: CASSSRWRREQYF. The CDR3 DNA reads TGTGCCAGCAGTTCCCGTTGGCGGCGCGAGCAGTACTTC.